The 12 T cell receptor beta chains below all came from one sample that was sequenced in a study of T cells after yellow fever vaccination. A single record per CDR3 protein comes from TCRdb applying MiXCR to the 5' RACE reads. Here the sample spans 500,000 to 650,000 distinct CDR3 sequences, about 17% being singletons. This sample comprised PBMCs, obtained less than 6 days after the first yellow fever vaccination. The receptors come from a man younger than 35 who received the YFV17D yellow fever vaccine.

This clonotype was seen more than once but under ten times. This sequence joins TRBV29-1 and TRBJ2-5, with 9 bases that match TRBD1. J gave up 5 bases and V 4 bases, and 5 bases lay outside the gene matches. CDR1 is SQVTM, CDR2 ANQGSEA, per germline. The CDR3 runs 13 residues. Here the CDR3 reads CSVGRTGEETQYF. For the CDR3, the DNA is TGCAGCGTTGGGCGGACAGGGGAGGAGACCCAGTACTTC.

This clonotype has only a few counts. V and J are TRBV7-9 and TRBJ2-2, with D hard to call. V lost 1 base and J lost 1, with 7 bases in between. Per the germline V gene, CDR1 is SEHNR and CDR2 is FQNEAQ (reference sequence). This CDR3 contains 15 residues. CDR3 amino acids: CASSLDLLNTGELFF. In DNA form, the CDR3 reads TGTGCCAGCAGCTTAGACCTGTTGAACACCGGGGAGCTGTTTTTT.

The chain has TRBV7-9 and TRBJ2-2; tentative D call: TRBD2 (5 bases). The CDR3 totals 13 residues. Trimming stripped 6 bases from V and 7 bases from J, with 12 bases between. Germline CDR1 is SEHNR and CDR2 is FQNEAQ (reference sequence). The CDR3 DNA reads TGTGCCAGCAGTCGGGGTTTATACGGGGAGCTGTTTTTT. Encoded protein: CASSRGLYGELFF. The whole variable domain, remainder taken from reference TRBV7-9 and TRBJ2-2, is DTGVSQNPRHKITKRGQNVTFRCDPISEHNRLYWYRQTLGQGPEFLTYFQNEAQLEKSRLLSDRFSAERPKGSFSTLEIQRTEQGDSAMYLCASSRGLYGELFFGEGSRLTVL.

In this sample, this clonotype turned up a few times. The rearrangement joins TRBV5-1 to TRBJ2-7; 9 bases match TRBD2. The CDR3 consists of 15 residues. Per germline, CDR1 SGHRS and CDR2 YFSETQ. The J segment lost 6 bases and the V segment lost 0 bases, leaving 7 bases of the junction unmatched. The CDR3 bases are TGCGCCAGCAGCTTGGGCGGCGGGGGGGAAACCGAGCAGTACTTC. It translates to CASSLGGGGETEQYF.

V is TRBV12-3 or TRBV12-4 and J is TRBJ1-2, with D hard to call. V was clipped by 4 bases and J by 4 bases, with 16 bases between them. The CDR3 has 15 residues. CDR3 amino acids: CASSSSSRAGYGYTF. Here the CDR3 DNA reads TGTGCCAGCAGTTCCTCTTCTAGGGCCGGCTATGGCTACACCTTC.

This clonotype was recorded a few times. The chain combines TRBV7-2 with TRBJ2-3; no clear D. V lost 0 bases and J lost 1, with 5 bases in between. Germline loops: CDR1 SGHTA, CDR2 FQGNSA. This CDR3 is built from 14 residues. The DNA of the CDR3 is TGTGCCAGCAGCTTAGCAGTCCGCACAGATACGCAGTATTTT. Protein: CASSLAVRTDTQYF. The entire variable domain, with the rest obtained from reference TRBV7-2 and TRBJ2-3, is as follows: GAGVSQSPSNKVTEKGKDVELRCDPISGHTALYWYRQSLGQGLEFLIYFQGNSAPDKSGLPSDRFSAERTGGSVSTLTIQRTQQEDSAVYLCASSLAVRTDTQYFGPGTRLTVL.

This clonotype appeared a few times. CDR3 region: CASSASRTITTDTQYF. DNA of the CDR3: TGTGCCAGCAGCGCCAGCCGGACAATCACCACAGATACGCAGTATTTT. The chain uses TRBV9 and TRBJ2-3; maybe TRBD1 (5 bases). The germline gives CDR1 SGDLS, CDR2 YYNGEE. The CDR3 is 16 residues long. The V gene lost 3 bases and the J gene lost 2 bases, with 16 bases spanning the gap.

For this clonotype: A junction boundary mismatches the germline segment, possibly from a read error. Written as DNA, the CDR3 is TGTGCCAGCACCTTATCGGGGAACAATGAGCAGTTCTTC. Translated, it gives CASTLSGNNEQFF. J is TRBJ2-1 and V is TRBV7-9; the D gene is possibly TRBD2 (5 bases). Germline V gene data show CDR1 as SEHNR and CDR2 as FQNEAQ (reference sequence). This CDR3 has 13 amino acids.

This clonotype has more than one count but fewer than ten. The rearrangement uses TRBV7-3 and TRBJ2-1; TRBD1 aligns across 12 bases. V gave up 4 bases and J gave up 7 bases; unmatched junction bases: 8. Germline assignment: CDR1 SGHTA and CDR2 FQGTGA. The CDR3 contains 16 residues. The CDR3: CASSSQGTGGLNEQFF. CDR3 DNA: TGTGCCAGCAGCTCCCAGGGGACAGGGGGCTTGAATGAGCAGTTCTTC. The variable domain in full, with the rest retrieved from reference TRBV7-3 and TRBJ2-1, is GAGVSQTPSNKVTEKGKYVELRCDPISGHTALYWYRQSLGQGPEFLIYFQGTGAADDSGLPNDRFFAVRPEGSVSTLKIQRTERGDSAVYLCASSSQGTGGLNEQFFGPGTRLTVL.

The rearrangement links TRBV7-2 to TRBJ1-2; a possible D gene is TRBD1 (5 bases). Germline-derived CDR1 and CDR2 are SGHTA and FQGNSA. The CDR3 length is 13 residues. V lost 7 bases to trimming and J lost 8 bases, with 17 bases between them. The CDR3: CASTPRGVNGYTF. The DNA for the CDR3 is TGTGCCAGCACCCCCCGGGGGGTCAACGGCTACACCTTC. Drawing the rest from reference TRBV7-2 and TRBJ1-2, the complete variable domain is GAGVSQSPSNKVTEKGKDVELRCDPISGHTALYWYRQSLGQGLEFLIYFQGNSAPDKSGLPSDRFSAERTGGSVSTLTIQRTQQEDSAVYLCASTPRGVNGYTFGSGTRLTVV.

V gene TRBV5-1 combines with J gene TRBJ2-3, with 11 nucleotides matching TRBD2. This CDR3 comprises 17 residues. In germline, CDR1 is SGHRS, CDR2 YFSETQ. J lost 2 bases, V lost 3 bases, and 8 bases had no gene match. The CDR3 loop reads CASSSHTSGGHTDTQYF. CDR3 nucleotide sequence: TGCGCCAGCAGCTCCCACACTAGCGGGGGCCACACAGATACGCAGTATTTT.

This clonotype has more than one count but fewer than ten. The chain recombines TRBV7-2 with TRBJ1-2; no clear D. Deletions cut 2 bases from V and 4 bases from J, with 17 bases between. CDR3 length: 16 residues. In germline, CDR1 is SGHTA, CDR2 FQGNSA. The CDR3 region is CASSLYYLQPGYGYTF. The CDR3 DNA is TGTGCCAGCAGCTTATATTACCTCCAGCCAGGCTATGGCTACACCTTC.